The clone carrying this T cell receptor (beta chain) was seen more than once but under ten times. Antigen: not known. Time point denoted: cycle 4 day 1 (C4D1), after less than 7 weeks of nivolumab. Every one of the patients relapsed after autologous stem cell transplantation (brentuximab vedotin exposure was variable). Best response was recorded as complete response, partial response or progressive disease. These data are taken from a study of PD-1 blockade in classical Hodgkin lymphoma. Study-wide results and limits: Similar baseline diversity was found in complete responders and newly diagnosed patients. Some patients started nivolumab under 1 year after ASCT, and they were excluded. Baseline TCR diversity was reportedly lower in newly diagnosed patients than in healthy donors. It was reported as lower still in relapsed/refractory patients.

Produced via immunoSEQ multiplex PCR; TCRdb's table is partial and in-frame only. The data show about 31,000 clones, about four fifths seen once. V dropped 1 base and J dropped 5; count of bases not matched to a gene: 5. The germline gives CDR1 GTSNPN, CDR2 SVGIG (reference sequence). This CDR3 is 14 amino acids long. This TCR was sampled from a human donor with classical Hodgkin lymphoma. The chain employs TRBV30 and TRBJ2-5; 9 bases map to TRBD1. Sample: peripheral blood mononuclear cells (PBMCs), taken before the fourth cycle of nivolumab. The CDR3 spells CAWSEGTGTETQYF. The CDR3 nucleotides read TGTGCCTGGAGTGAGGGGACAGGGACCGAGACCCAGTACTTC.